Each of the 4 T cell receptor beta chains below was sequenced from the same sample in a study of cytomegalovirus exposure and HLA in healthy donors. Primers for the PCR totalled 60 Vbeta and 13 Jbeta. The method was immunoSEQ multiplex PCR; TCRdb's version includes in-frame clones alone and lacks a portion of them. The profile covers around 240,000 clones, with roughly 80% appearing a single time and 4.5% to 6% taken by the ten largest. What was sequenced was PBMCs. The source is a woman in her thirties or forties in good health and CMV-seropositive.

V is TRBV10-3 and J is TRBJ1-2; TRBD1 aligns across 7 bases. V dropped 7 bases and J dropped 2; count of bases not matched to a gene: 4. The germline CDR1 and CDR2 sequences are ENHRY and SYGVKD. This CDR3 is 13 amino acids long. CDR3 bases: TGTGCCATCAATGGACAGGACAACTATGGCTACACCTTC. As protein: CAINGQDNYGYTF.

This clone was recorded a few times. CDR3 sequence reads: CAWSVSGGMNTEAFF. The DNA for the CDR3 is TGTGCCTGGAGTGTGTCGGGGGGGATGAACACTGAAGCTTTCTTT. The V call is TRBV30, the J call TRBJ1-1; possibly TRBD1 for D (5 bases). V dropped 0 bases and J dropped 0 bases, with 11 bases sitting between them. The CDR3 loop spans 15 amino acids. Germline V gives CDR1 GTSNPN, CDR2 SVGIG (reference sequence).

This chain connects TRBV10-3 to TRBJ1-2; 10 positions agree with TRBD1. Trimming took 7 bases from V and 10 from J; bases not matched to a gene: 15. CDR3 length: 15 residues. Germline CDR1 and CDR2: ENHRY and SYGVKD. The CDR3 is CAIKGTGQGGYPYTF. The CDR3 DNA reads as TGTGCCATCAAGGGTACCGGACAGGGGGGATATCCCTACACCTTC.

This chain connects TRBV19 to TRBJ2-5, with D perhaps matching TRBD2 (5 bases). Germline CDR1 and CDR2: LNHDA and SQIVND (reference sequence). Trimming took off 1 base at V and 2 bases at J, with 11 bases between the two ends. The CDR3 sequence is 15 residues long. In DNA form, the CDR3 reads TGTGCCAGTAGTATAGGGCGAGGGAGTCAAGAGACCCAGTACTTC. Residues: CASSIGRGSQETQYF. Together with reference TRBV19 and TRBJ2-5, the CDR3 gives the full variable domain: DGGITQSPKYLFRKEGQNVTLSCEQNLNHDAMYWYRQDPGQGLRLIYYSQIVNDFQKGDIAEGYSVSREKKESFPLTVTSAQKNPTAFYLCASSIGRGSQETQYFGPGTRLLVL.